This section outlines one T cell receptor beta chain sequence together with its context. V shed 5 bases and J shed 4 bases, with 14 bases lying between them. Per germline, CDR1 MNHEY and CDR2 SVGAGI. The CDR3 contains 15 residues. The sample is drawn from a study of blood T cell repertoires in COVID-19. Study-level background: The origin of the acute and convalescent COVID-19 samples was the United States, Italy and Spain. T cells, B-cell-depleted T cells, or PBMCs provided the cDNA or gDNA that served as material.

This table comes from immunoSEQ multiplex PCR, and its TCRdb copy is limited to in-frame clones, with some not included. The sample has about 260,000 clones; approximately 90% are singletons. The TCR comes from a woman aged 50 to 60 who had recovered from COVID-19. The rearrangement uses TRBV6-5 and TRBJ2-2; TRBD2 might be the D (6 bases). The sequenced sample consisted of peripheral blood. CDR3 amino acids: CASSRGGSGTGELFF. CDR3 DNA sequence: TGTGCCAGCAGTCGTGGAGGGTCCGGCACCGGGGAGCTGTTTTTT.